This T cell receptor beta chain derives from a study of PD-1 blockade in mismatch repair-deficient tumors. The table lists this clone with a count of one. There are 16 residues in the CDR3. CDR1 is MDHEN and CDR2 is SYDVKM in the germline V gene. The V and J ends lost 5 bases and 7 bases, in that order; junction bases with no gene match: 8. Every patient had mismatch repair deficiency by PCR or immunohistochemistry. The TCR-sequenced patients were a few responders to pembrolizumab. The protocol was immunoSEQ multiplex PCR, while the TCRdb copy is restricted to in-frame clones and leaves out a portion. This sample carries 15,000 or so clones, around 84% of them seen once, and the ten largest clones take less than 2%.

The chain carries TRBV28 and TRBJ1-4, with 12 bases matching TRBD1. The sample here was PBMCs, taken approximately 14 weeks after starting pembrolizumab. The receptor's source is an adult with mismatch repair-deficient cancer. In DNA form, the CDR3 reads TGTGCCAGCAGTACCCCGGGACAGGGGGCAGGTGAAAAACTGTTTTTT. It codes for CASSTPGQGAGEKLFF.